This is a list of T cell receptor beta chains from one sample in a study of shared clonotypes between healthy human individuals. Clones were sequenced by immunoSEQ multiplex PCR, and TCRdb holds only the in-frame ones, with some missing. This repertoire shows some 480,000 clones, less than 80% found once; its top ten account for 10% to 15%. The sample comprised PBMCs. All receptors come from a woman aged 40 to 49 in good health. Some clones in this sample may be carry-over from other donors' samples. Each CDR3 is given with its conserved first and last residue. The D gene is left open where the match is weak. Clone size is shown for a subset of rows, as once, few, many or a class of expanded clone.

TRBD2	14	TRBV30	TRBJ2-3	.	CAWSAASGRSTQYF	TGTGCCTGGAGTGCGGCTAGCGGGAGGAGTACGCAGTATTTT
TRBD2	14	TRBV29-1	TRBJ2-1	once	CSVSGIGSYNEQFF	TGCAGCGTCAGCGGGATAGGCTCCTACAATGAGCAGTTCTTC
TRBD1	14	TRBV4-1	TRBJ1-1	.	CASTTGGWGTEAFF	TGCGCCAGCACTACAGGGGGCTGGGGCACTGAAGCTTTCTTT
TRBD1	11	TRBV20-1	TRBJ2-5	.	CSAGQEETQYF	TGCAGTGCAGGACAGGAAGAGACCCAGTACTTC
TRBD1	20	TRBV6-8	TRBJ2-7	.	CASSRDRGRYLASVLYEQYF	TGTGCCAGCAGCCGGGACAGGGGGCGCTATCTGGCTAGCGTACTATACGAGCAGTACTTC
.	13	TRBV19	TRBJ2-1	.	CASSKRPKNEQFF	TGTGCCAGTAGTAAACGTCCCAAAAATGAGCAGTTCTTC
TRBD1	16	TRBV29-1	TRBJ2-5	.	CSVEGSWDRGQETQYF	TGCAGCGTTGAAGGTTCCTGGGACAGGGGCCAAGAGACCCAGTACTTC
.	15	TRBV27	TRBJ1-1	.	CASSLSWGFNTEAFF	TGTGCCAGCAGTTTATCATGGGGCTTCAACACTGAAGCTTTCTTT
.	18	TRBV11-2	TRBJ2-3	.	CASSLGFVSRKSTDTQYF	TGTGCCAGCAGCTTAGGTTTTGTTAGCCGGAAGTCCACAGATACGCAGTATTTT
.	11	TRBV5-1	TRBJ2-7	few	CASSLEWGRNF	TGCGCCAGCAGCTTGGAATGGGGACGGAACTTC
.	15	TRBV30	TRBJ2-7	.	CAWSGGDWSSYEQYF	TGTGCCTGGAGTGGGGGGGACTGGAGCTCCTACGAGCAGTACTTC
.	14	TRBV18	TRBJ2-7	once	CASSPDQVSYEQYF	TGTGCCAGCTCACCAGACCAGGTCTCCTACGAGCAGTACTTC
.	15	TRBV4-1	TRBJ1-3	.	CASSQDRDPGNTIYF	TGCGCCAGCAGCCAAGATCGGGACCCTGGAAACACCATATATTTT
.	13	TRBV14	TRBJ1-1	.	CASSVGRSTEAFF	TGTGCCAGCAGCGTTGGACGGTCCACTGAAGCTTTCTTT
.	12	TRBV6-1	TRBJ2-7	.	CASSDGLVEQYF	TGTGCCAGCAGTGATGGTCTAGTCGAGCAGTACTTC
TRBD2	14	TRBV15	TRBJ2-7	.	CATGDSGGSYEQYF	TGTGCCACCGGTGATAGCGGGGGCTCCTACGAGCAGTACTTC
.	15	TRBV21-1	TRBJ1-5	.	CASSEGTDYNQPQHF	TGTGCCAGCAGCGAGGGGACGGACTACAATCAGCCCCAGCATTTT
.	15	TRBV4-1	TRBJ2-7	few	CASSPGGGISYEQYF	TGCGCCAGCAGCCCCGGAGGTGGCATCTCCTACGAGCAGTACTTC
TRBD1	16	TRBV11-3	TRBJ2-2	.	CASSPGQGANTGELFF	TGTGCCAGCAGCCCGGGACAGGGCGCGAACACCGGGGAGCTGTTTTTT
.	14	TRBV30	TRBJ1-1	few	CAWSAGQPNTEAFF	TGTGCCTGGAGTGCAGGACAGCCGAACACTGAAGCTTTCTTT
TRBD1	15	TRBV27	TRBJ2-7	.	CASSFVGQGVGEQYF	TGTGCCAGCAGTTTTGTGGGACAGGGGGTGGGTGAGCAGTACTTC
.	14	TRBV30	TRBJ2-7	.	CAWGGGKLAYEQYF	TGTGCCTGGGGGGGAGGAAAATTAGCCTACGAGCAGTACTTC
TRBD1	15	TRBV7-2	TRBJ2-7	.	CASSLAGQATYEQYF	TGTGCCAGCAGCTTAGCGGGACAGGCCACCTACGAGCAGTACTTC
.	14	TRBV7-9	TRBJ1-4	.	CASSPGTENEKLFF	TGTGCCAGCAGCCCCGGGACGGAAAATGAAAAACTGTTTTTT
.	11	TRBV30	TRBJ1-2	.	CAGRPGLGYTF	TGTGCCGGAAGGCCAGGGCTTGGCTACACCTTC
.	13	TRBV21-1	TRBJ1-1	.	CASTGRLNTEAFF	TGTGCCAGCACCGGGCGGTTGAACACTGAAGCTTTCTTT
TRBD2	15	TRBV19	TRBJ2-6	.	CASSGPGGAANVLTF	TGTGCCAGTAGTGGCCCGGGGGGGGCGGCCAACGTCCTGACTTTC
.	13	TRBV19	TRBJ1-5	.	CASSRQEAQPQHF	TGTGCCAGTAGTAGACAGGAAGCTCAGCCCCAGCATTTT
.	15	TRBV7-2	TRBJ1-4	.	CASSLGGGVVEKLFF	TGTGCCAGCAGCCTAGGTGGGGGTGTAGTTGAAAAACTGTTTTTT
TRBD1	15	TRBV18	TRBJ2-3	.	CASSPGQGAPDTQYF	TGTGCCAGCTCACCCGGACAGGGGGCCCCAGATACGCAGTATTTT
TRBD2	14	TRBV19	TRBJ2-7	.	CASRQAGVSYEQYF	TGTGCCAGCAGACAAGCGGGAGTTAGCTACGAGCAGTACTTC
.	13	TRBV5-1	TRBJ1-2	.	CASSLGQASGYTF	TGCGCCAGCAGCTTGGGACAGGCCTCTGGCTACACCTTC
TRBD1	12	TRBV27	TRBJ2-7	.	CASRGQPYEQYF	TGTGCCAGCCGGGGACAGCCCTACGAGCAGTACTTC
TRBD1	16	TRBV6-1	TRBJ2-2	.	CASSARQGIGTGELFF	TGTGCCAGCAGTGCCCGACAGGGAATTGGGACCGGGGAGCTGTTTTTT
.	14	TRBV25-1	TRBJ2-1	.	CASSVTNTYNEQFF	TGTGCCAGCAGTGTCACCAACACCTACAATGAGCAGTTCTTC
TRBD1	15	TRBV7-8	TRBJ2-2	once	CASRPDRGSFGELFF	TGTGCCAGCAGACCGGACAGGGGAAGTTTCGGGGAGCTGTTTTTT